The rows below give T cell receptor beta chains drawn from one sample of a study of control samples from healthy donors and cancer patients. Profiled with immunoSEQ multiplex PCR; TCRdb holds only in-frame clones, not every one. The sample consists of approximately 170,000 clones, roughly 92% of them appearing once. Input material: blood. The receptors come from a man aged 25 to 40 in good health. The CDR3 runs from the conserved cysteine through the conserved F or W. The D gene is left open where the match is weak. Clone size, where shown, is once, few, many, or a class for clones that have expanded.

clone size	D gene	J gene	V gene	CDR3 protein	CDR3 DNA
NA	NA	TRBJ1-4	TRBV9	CASSPRGEGEKLFF	TGTGCCAGCAGCCCAAGGGGGGAGGGTGAAAAACTGTTTTTT
NA	NA	TRBJ1-2	TRBV7-2	CASSFPSMVRYGYTF	TGTGCCAGCAGCTTCCCGTCCATGGTACGCTATGGCTACACCTTC
NA	TRBD1	TRBJ1-2	TRBV30	CAWSFLQGAGGYTF	TGTGCCTGGAGTTTCCTTCAGGGGGCTGGGGGCTACACCTTC
NA	NA	TRBJ1-2	TRBV19	CASSIPLADGYTF	TGTGCCAGTAGTATCCCCCTAGCAGATGGCTACACCTTC
NA	NA	TRBJ1-6	TRBV4-3	CASSQDWEQGNSPLHF	TGCGCCAGCAGCCAAGATTGGGAACAGGGTAATTCACCCCTCCACTTT
NA	NA	TRBJ1-1	TRBV7-9	CASSLLGDEAFF	TGTGCCAGCAGCTTATTGGGTGATGAAGCTTTCTTT
NA	NA	TRBJ1-2	TRBV3-1/TRBV3-2	CASSQDFRGYTF	TGTGCCAGCAGCCAAGATTTCCGGGGCTACACCTTC
NA	TRBD1	TRBJ1-2	TRBV19	CASSQQGPYYGYTF	TGTGCCAGTAGCCAACAGGGGCCGTACTATGGCTACACCTTC
NA	TRBD1	TRBJ1-3	TRBV7-2	CASSPGWYRGNTIYF	TGTGCCAGCAGCCCCGGGTGGTACAGGGGGAACACCATATATTTT
NA	NA	TRBJ1-1	TRBV6-5	CASSPGTLGEAFF	TGTGCCAGCAGTCCCGGGACCTTGGGTGAAGCTTTCTTT
NA	TRBD1	TRBJ2-2	TRBV12-3/TRBV12-4	CAGKDRVGGELFF	TGTGCCGGAAAGGACAGGGTCGGCGGGGAGCTGTTTTTT
NA	TRBD2	TRBJ2-7	TRBV5-1	CASSWGGGQGSYEQYF	TGCGCCAGCAGCTGGGGCGGGGGGCAGGGCTCCTACGAGCAGTACTTC
NA	NA	TRBJ1-6	TRBV4-1	CASSQDLGRRDSPLHF	TGCGCCAGCAGCCAAGACTTAGGTAGACGGGATTCACCCCTCCACTTT
NA	NA	TRBJ2-2	TRBV6-5	CASSYRTRNTGELFF	TGTGCCAGCAGTTATCGGACACGTAACACCGGGGAGCTGTTTTTT
few	NA	TRBJ2-1	TRBV11-2	CASSLTQGKGQFF	TGTGCCAGCAGCTTAACCCAGGGGAAAGGGCAGTTCTTC